Shown below are 9 T cell receptor beta chains from a single sample sequenced in a study of control samples from healthy donors and cancer patients. Sequencing used immunoSEQ multiplex PCR; TCRdb keeps in-frame clones, though not all of them. The table lists fewer than 200,000 clones, 90% to 95% of them singletons, with approximately 1.5% in the top ten. Sample: blood. These receptor sequences come from a man in his thirties or forties in good health.

The V call is TRBV11-2, the J call TRBJ1-2, with D tentatively TRBD1 (5 bases). Germline-derived CDR1 and CDR2 are SGHAT and FQNNGV. The CDR3 covers 14 residues. The V and J ends lost 5 bases and 4 bases respectively, with 14 bases between them. CDR3 amino acids: CASSPGTASYGYTF. The CDR3 DNA is TGTGCCAGCAGCCCCGGGACGGCAAGCTATGGCTACACCTTC.

This clone showed up just a few times. V and J are TRBV28 and TRBJ2-2; 7 nucleotides line up with TRBD1. The CDR3 covers 15 residues. Germline loops: CDR1 MDHEN, CDR2 SYDVKM. The ends lost 2 bases at V and 3 bases at J; junction bases unmatched: 3. The chain's CDR3 is CASSLVDRDTGELFF. CDR3 DNA: TGTGCCAGCAGTTTAGTTGACAGGGACACCGGGGAGCTGTTTTTT.

Comment on this clone: Since no conserved phenylalanine or tryptophan closes the CDR3, a read error is the likely cause. V is TRBV10-3 and J is TRBJ1-2; maybe TRBD1 (6 bases). The CDR3 has 13 residues. The germline V gene has CDR1 ENHRY and CDR2 SYGVKD. Trimming took 10 bases from V and 6 from J, leaving 18 bases between them. This CDR3 is CATEGGGINGYTL. CDR3 nucleotide sequence: TGTGCCACCGAGGGGGGGGGCATAAATGGCTACACCCTC.

V is TRBV7-9 and J is TRBJ1-2; a weak D match, TRBD1 (6 bases). V dropped 5 bases and J dropped 3 bases, with 13 bases sitting between them. CDR1 SEHNR and CDR2 FQNEAQ come from the germline V gene (reference sequence). CDR3 length: 14 amino acids. CDR3 coding DNA: TGTGCCAGCAGCCCCGGACAGATTCACTATGGCTACACCTTC. Translated, it gives CASSPGQIHYGYTF.

J is TRBJ1-1 and V is TRBV5-1, with D possibly being TRBD1 (5 bases). Trimming left V 4 bases short and J 4 bases short, with 14 bases between. Germline CDR1 reads SGHRS; CDR2 reads YFSETQ. The CDR3 sequence is 14 residues long. The CDR3: CASSQLTGGTEAFF. The CDR3 DNA is TGCGCCAGCAGCCAACTTACAGGCGGCACTGAAGCTTTCTTT.

The rearrangement joins TRBV11-2 to TRBJ1-6; D may be TRBD1 (5 bases). Germline values: CDR1 SGHAT, CDR2 FQNNGV. This CDR3 spans 17 amino acids. V lost 5 bases and J lost 9, with 23 bases in between. CDR3 in amino acids: CASSARRAGPTGSPLHF. CDR3 DNA sequence: TGTGCCAGCAGCGCCCGTCGGGCGGGGCCTACCGGTTCACCCCTCCACTTT.

V and J are TRBV2 and TRBJ2-7; D possibly corresponds to TRBD2 (6 bases). The CDR3 loop spans 13 amino acids. Germline V gene sequence: CDR1 SNHLY, CDR2 FYNNEI. The V end was cut by 4 bases, the J end by 3 bases, with 10 bases between. CDR3: CASSAGAGYEQYF. The CDR3 DNA reads TGTGCCAGCAGTGCGGGAGCGGGCTACGAGCAGTACTTC.

The V call is TRBV5-6, the J call TRBJ2-7, with D possibly TRBD2 on 5 matching bases. V was cut by 0 bases and J by 6 bases, with 13 bases left in between. Germline CDR1 reads SGHDT; CDR2 reads YYEEEE. The CDR3 loop spans 14 amino acids. The CDR3: CASSLGHRRGEQYF. CDR3 in DNA: TGTGCCAGCAGCTTGGGTCACCGCCGGGGCGAGCAGTACTTC.

The rearrangement links TRBV6-5 to TRBJ1-1; the match to TRBD1 covers 7 bases. V lost 0 bases and J lost 2; bases outside the gene matches: 3. From germline, CDR1 is MNHEY and CDR2 SVGAGI. CDR3 length equals 15 residues. Here the CDR3 DNA reads TGTGCCAGCAGTTACTCGAGACAGGGCAACACTGAAGCTTTCTTT. Residues: CASSYSRQGNTEAFF.